A selection of T cell receptor beta chains follows, all from one sample in a study of cytomegalovirus exposure and HLA in healthy donors. TCRdb's copy holds only in-frame clones and misses some; the assay was immunoSEQ multiplex PCR. The table includes over 200,000 clones, around four fifths detected once. What was sequenced was PBMCs. All receptors derive from a woman aged 18 to 35 in good health and CMV-seronegative. The conserved cysteine and the conserved F or W are not part of the CDR3 here. The order of the fields is CDR3 protein, J gene, V gene, CDR3 length.

CDR3aa: ASSVGPIPMNTEAF
j_gene: TRBJ1-1
v_gene: TRBV6-1
len: 14

CDR3aa: SVRLSGRGGETQY
j_gene: TRBJ2-5
v_gene: TRBV29-1
len: 13

CDR3aa: ASRPGDGDEQF
j_gene: TRBJ2-1
v_gene: TRBV7-3
len: 11

CDR3aa: ASSYSGQTFDEQF
j_gene: TRBJ2-1
v_gene: TRBV6-5
len: 13

CDR3aa: ASSYGDSGANVLT
j_gene: TRBJ2-6
v_gene: TRBV6-5
len: 13

CDR3aa: ASSLASEQF
j_gene: TRBJ2-1
v_gene: TRBV11-2
len: 9

CDR3aa: ASSMGLAGNTDTQY
j_gene: TRBJ2-3
v_gene: TRBV19
len: 14

CDR3aa: ASTGGTETQY
j_gene: TRBJ2-5
v_gene: TRBV6-5
len: 10

CDR3aa: ASSVAPTPGELF
j_gene: TRBJ2-2
v_gene: TRBV9
len: 12

CDR3aa: ASSEGGNYGYT
j_gene: TRBJ1-2
v_gene: TRBV6-1
len: 11

CDR3aa: ASSSPGQVSYGYT
j_gene: TRBJ1-2
v_gene: TRBV27
len: 13

CDR3aa: SVGGGTGANVLT
j_gene: TRBJ2-6
v_gene: TRBV29-1
len: 12

CDR3aa: ASSPGQGISGNTIY
j_gene: TRBJ1-3
v_gene: TRBV5-1
len: 14

CDR3aa: ARSCPEREAPYEQY
j_gene: TRBJ2-7
v_gene: TRBV5-3
len: 14

CDR3aa: SGTGNTEAF
j_gene: TRBJ1-1
v_gene: TRBV29-1
len: 9

CDR3aa: AWSANGDGYT
j_gene: TRBJ1-2
v_gene: TRBV30
len: 10

CDR3aa: ASSPWTSDEQY
j_gene: TRBJ2-7
v_gene: TRBV5-4
len: 11

CDR3aa: ASSRGQGGDGYT
j_gene: TRBJ1-2
v_gene: TRBV18
len: 12

CDR3aa: ASSRQGGVYGYT
j_gene: TRBJ1-2
v_gene: TRBV6-5
len: 12

CDR3aa: ASSPGLGPGTDTQY
j_gene: TRBJ2-3
v_gene: TRBV5-8
len: 14

CDR3aa: ASSEAGRGYGYT
j_gene: TRBJ1-2
v_gene: TRBV2
len: 12

CDR3aa: ASSPSGGRPYEQY
j_gene: TRBJ2-7
v_gene: TRBV28
len: 13

CDR3aa: ASSLSDGKLF
j_gene: TRBJ1-4
v_gene: TRBV27
len: 10

CDR3aa: ASSQVAQDPEQF
j_gene: TRBJ2-1
v_gene: TRBV4-2
len: 12

CDR3aa: SVDPGQGSYEQY
j_gene: TRBJ2-7
v_gene: TRBV29-1
len: 12

CDR3aa: ASSEDRAATGELF
j_gene: TRBJ2-2
v_gene: TRBV2
len: 13

CDR3aa: ASSQWDGLYEAF
j_gene: TRBJ1-1
v_gene: TRBV14
len: 12

CDR3aa: ASSAQSFNQPQH
j_gene: TRBJ1-5
v_gene: TRBV4-1
len: 12

CDR3aa: ASSLPGAPGYT
j_gene: TRBJ1-2
v_gene: TRBV28
len: 11

CDR3aa: ASSGGFGDTGELF
j_gene: TRBJ2-2
v_gene: TRBV2
len: 13

CDR3aa: ASSLQGGYGYT
j_gene: TRBJ1-2
v_gene: TRBV7-2
len: 11

CDR3aa: ASGPEGNTEAF
j_gene: TRBJ1-1
v_gene: TRBV6-5
len: 11

CDR3aa: ASSGGYEQY
j_gene: TRBJ2-7
v_gene: TRBV25-1
len: 9

CDR3aa: ASSEEATEGYEQY
j_gene: TRBJ2-7
v_gene: TRBV5-1
len: 13

CDR3aa: ASSLQGNLYEQY
j_gene: TRBJ2-7
v_gene: TRBV27
len: 12

CDR3aa: ASSFGTGLSGYT
j_gene: TRBJ1-2
v_gene: TRBV28
len: 12

CDR3aa: ASSLAARDEQF
j_gene: TRBJ2-1
v_gene: TRBV11-1
len: 11

CDR3aa: ASSLTDTQY
j_gene: TRBJ2-3
v_gene: TRBV11-2
len: 9

CDR3aa: ASSQRDEDTGELF
j_gene: TRBJ2-2
v_gene: TRBV27
len: 13

CDR3aa: ASSLEEELTGELF
j_gene: TRBJ2-2
v_gene: TRBV5-4
len: 13

CDR3aa: ASAGGTAYNEQF
j_gene: TRBJ2-1
v_gene: TRBV9
len: 12

CDR3aa: ASSFIQGTSQNSPLH
j_gene: TRBJ1-6
v_gene: TRBV7-9
len: 15

CDR3aa: ASSATERTGELF
j_gene: TRBJ2-2
v_gene: TRBV2
len: 12

CDR3aa: ASSSAGMGETQY
j_gene: TRBJ2-5
v_gene: TRBV7-3
len: 12

CDR3aa: ASSRTGTQSHYGYT
j_gene: TRBJ1-2
v_gene: TRBV27
len: 14

CDR3aa: ASSLTYYGYT
j_gene: TRBJ1-2
v_gene: TRBV7-9
len: 10

CDR3aa: ASSQGGGSSYEQY
j_gene: TRBJ2-7
v_gene: TRBV11-3
len: 13

CDR3aa: ASRAGGTGETQY
j_gene: TRBJ2-5
v_gene: TRBV6-5
len: 12

CDR3aa: ASSLAGRIGNQPQH
j_gene: TRBJ1-5
v_gene: TRBV5-8
len: 14

CDR3aa: ASTFRGLNSPLH
j_gene: TRBJ1-6
v_gene: TRBV27
len: 12

CDR3aa: ASSGDLGQPQH
j_gene: TRBJ1-5
v_gene: TRBV5-1
len: 11

CDR3aa: ASSLELNLYNEQF
j_gene: TRBJ2-1
v_gene: TRBV7-9
len: 13

CDR3aa: ASSQGSGEGEDTQY
j_gene: TRBJ2-3
v_gene: TRBV9
len: 14

CDR3aa: ASSPLTENTEAF
j_gene: TRBJ1-1
v_gene: TRBV18
len: 12

CDR3aa: AWSVTTTGGSGYT
j_gene: TRBJ1-2
v_gene: TRBV30
len: 13

CDR3aa: ASSPGGLAGGIETQY
j_gene: TRBJ2-5
v_gene: TRBV5-1
len: 15

CDR3aa: ASSLQGVGEVLSYNEQF
j_gene: TRBJ2-1
v_gene: TRBV5-1
len: 17

CDR3aa: ATDGASGANVLT
j_gene: TRBJ2-6
v_gene: TRBV19
len: 12

CDR3aa: ASRRGHLNTEAF
j_gene: TRBJ1-1
v_gene: TRBV5-1
len: 12